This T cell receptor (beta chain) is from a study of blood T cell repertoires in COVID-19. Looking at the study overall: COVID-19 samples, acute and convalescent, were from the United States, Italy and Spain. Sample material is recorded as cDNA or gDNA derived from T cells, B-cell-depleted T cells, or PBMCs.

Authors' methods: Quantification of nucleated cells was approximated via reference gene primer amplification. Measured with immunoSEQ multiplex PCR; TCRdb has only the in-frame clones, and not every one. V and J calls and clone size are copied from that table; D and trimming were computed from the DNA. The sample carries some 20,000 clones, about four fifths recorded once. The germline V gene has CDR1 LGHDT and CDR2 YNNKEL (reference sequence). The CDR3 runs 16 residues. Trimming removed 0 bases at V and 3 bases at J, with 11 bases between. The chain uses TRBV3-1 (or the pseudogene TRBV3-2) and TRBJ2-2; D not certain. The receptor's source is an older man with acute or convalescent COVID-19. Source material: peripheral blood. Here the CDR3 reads CASSQDQARYTGELFF. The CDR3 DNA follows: TGTGCCAGCAGCCAAGATCAGGCCAGATACACCGGGGAGCTGTTTTTT.